This TCR beta chain derives from a study of blood T cells in healthy people across ages. A few counts support this clonotype. Germline assignment: CDR1 DFQATT and CDR2 SNEGSKA (reference sequence). Trimming pared 0 bases from V and 5 bases from J, leaving 10 bases between. This CDR3 is built from 13 residues. A J-beta primer mix and a sample-barcoded 5' primer were used in a second PCR of roughly 6 to 12 cycles. TCRdb redid the calling of the 5' RACE reads with MiXCR, one entry per CDR3 protein. Among about 1.4 million distinct CDR3 sequences listed, 59% were seen once. Material: blood. This sequence was found in a young man in good health. The V and J genes are TRBV20-1 and TRBJ2-5; D is perhaps TRBD1 (6 bases). The CDR3 is CSARDITGETQYF. CDR3 DNA: TGCAGTGCTAGAGATATCACAGGGGAGACCCAGTACTTC.